This T cell receptor beta chain is from a study of early T cells in non-severe SARS-CoV-2 infection. TCRdb itself ran the 5' RACE reads through MiXCR, one entry per CDR3 protein. The data show fewer than 25,000 distinct CDR3 sequences, roughly 4.6% seen once. Germline CDR1 and CDR2: MNHEY and SVGAGI. The V end was cut by 8 bases, the J end by 8 bases, with 21 bases between. The CDR3 is 15 residues long. The source material was whole blood. The sequence was obtained from an adult who was a healthcare worker with PCR-confirmed SARS-CoV-2 infection or an uninfected control (not recorded which). The J gene is TRBJ1-4, the V gene TRBV6-5; D gene unclear. The chain's CDR3 is CASGGDIARGEKLFF. The CDR3 DNA sequence: TGTGCCAGCGGTGGAGACATCGCTAGAGGGGAAAAACTGTTTTTT.